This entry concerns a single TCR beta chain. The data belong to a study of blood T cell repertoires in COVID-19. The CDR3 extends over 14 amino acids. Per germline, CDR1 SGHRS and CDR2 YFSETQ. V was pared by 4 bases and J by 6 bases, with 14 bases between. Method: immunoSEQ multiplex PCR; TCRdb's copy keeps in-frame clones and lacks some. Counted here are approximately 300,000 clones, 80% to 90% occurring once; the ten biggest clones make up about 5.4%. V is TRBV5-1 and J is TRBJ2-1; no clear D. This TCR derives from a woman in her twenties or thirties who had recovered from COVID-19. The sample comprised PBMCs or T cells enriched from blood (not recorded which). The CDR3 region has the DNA TGCGCCAGCAGCCTACGATCGTACGGCAATGAGCAGTTCTTC. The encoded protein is CASSLRSYGNEQFF.